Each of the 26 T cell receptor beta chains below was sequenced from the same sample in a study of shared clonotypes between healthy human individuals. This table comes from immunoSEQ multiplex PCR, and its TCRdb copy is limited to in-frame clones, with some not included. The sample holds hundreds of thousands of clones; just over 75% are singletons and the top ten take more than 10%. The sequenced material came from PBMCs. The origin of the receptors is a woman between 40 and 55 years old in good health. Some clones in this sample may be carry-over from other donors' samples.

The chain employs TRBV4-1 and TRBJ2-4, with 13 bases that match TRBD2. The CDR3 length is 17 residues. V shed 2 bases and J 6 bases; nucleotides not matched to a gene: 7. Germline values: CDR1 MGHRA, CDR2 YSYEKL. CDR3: CASSQLTSGREGNIQYF. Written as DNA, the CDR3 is TGCGCCAGCAGCCAACTTACTAGCGGGAGGGAGGGAAACATTCAGTACTTC.

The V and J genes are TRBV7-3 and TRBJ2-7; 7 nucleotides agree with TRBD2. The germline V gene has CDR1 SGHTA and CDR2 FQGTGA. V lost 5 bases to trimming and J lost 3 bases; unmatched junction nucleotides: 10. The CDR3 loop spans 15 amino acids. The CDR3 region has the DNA TGTGCCAGCAGCCCCCGGGCTAGCGGAGTCTACGAGCAGTACTTC. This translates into CASSPRASGVYEQYF.

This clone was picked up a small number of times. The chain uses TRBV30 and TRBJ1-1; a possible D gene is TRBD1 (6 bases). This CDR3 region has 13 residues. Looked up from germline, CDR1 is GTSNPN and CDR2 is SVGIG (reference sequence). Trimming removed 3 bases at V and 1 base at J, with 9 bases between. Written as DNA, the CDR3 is TGTGCCTGGAGGGTGGGACAGAACACTGAAGCTTTCTTT. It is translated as CAWRVGQNTEAFF.

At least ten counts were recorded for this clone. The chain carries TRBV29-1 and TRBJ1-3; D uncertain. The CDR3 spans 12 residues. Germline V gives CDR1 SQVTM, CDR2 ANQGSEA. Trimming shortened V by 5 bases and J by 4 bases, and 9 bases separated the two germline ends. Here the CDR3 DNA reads TGCAGCGTTCAGGTGGGAGGAAACACCATATATTTT. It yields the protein CSVQVGGNTIYF.

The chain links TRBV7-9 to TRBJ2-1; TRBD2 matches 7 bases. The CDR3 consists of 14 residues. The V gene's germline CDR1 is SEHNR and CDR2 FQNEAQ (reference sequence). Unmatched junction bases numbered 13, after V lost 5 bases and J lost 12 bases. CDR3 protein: CASSLGLPWGGQFF. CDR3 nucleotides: TGTGCCAGCAGCCTGGGACTACCGTGGGGAGGGCAGTTCTTC.

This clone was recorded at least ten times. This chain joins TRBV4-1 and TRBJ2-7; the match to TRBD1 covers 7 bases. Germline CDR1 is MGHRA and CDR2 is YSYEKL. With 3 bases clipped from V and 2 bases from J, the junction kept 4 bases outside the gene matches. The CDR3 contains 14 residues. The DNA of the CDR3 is TGCGCCAGCAGCCAGACAGGGAAAGCCTACGAGCAGTACTTC. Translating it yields CASSQTGKAYEQYF.

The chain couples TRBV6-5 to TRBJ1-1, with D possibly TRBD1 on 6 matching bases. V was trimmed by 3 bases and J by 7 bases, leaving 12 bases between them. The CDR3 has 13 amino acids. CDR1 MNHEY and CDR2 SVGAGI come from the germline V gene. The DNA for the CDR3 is TGTGCCAGCAGTTATCCGGGGGGCGGTGAAGCTTTCTTT. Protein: CASSYPGGGEAFF.

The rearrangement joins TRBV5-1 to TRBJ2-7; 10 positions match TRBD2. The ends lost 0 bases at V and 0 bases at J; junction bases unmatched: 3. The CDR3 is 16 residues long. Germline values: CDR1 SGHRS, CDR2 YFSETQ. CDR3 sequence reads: CASSLESSGSSYEQYF. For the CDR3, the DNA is TGCGCCAGCAGCTTGGAGTCTAGCGGGAGCTCCTACGAGCAGTACTTC.

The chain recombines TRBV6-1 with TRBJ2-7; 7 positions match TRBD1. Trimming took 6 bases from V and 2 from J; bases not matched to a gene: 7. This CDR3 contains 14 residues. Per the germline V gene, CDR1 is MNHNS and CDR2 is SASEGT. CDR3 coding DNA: TGTGCCAGCAGCGGCCCTGGACAGGCCTACGAGCAGTACTTC. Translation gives CASSGPGQAYEQYF.

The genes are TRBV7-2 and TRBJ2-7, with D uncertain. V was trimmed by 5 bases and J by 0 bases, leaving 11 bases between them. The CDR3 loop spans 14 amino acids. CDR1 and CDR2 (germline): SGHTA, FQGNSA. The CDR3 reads CASSPLSVSYEQYF. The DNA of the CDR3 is TGTGCCAGCAGCCCGCTCTCGGTCTCCTACGAGCAGTACTTC. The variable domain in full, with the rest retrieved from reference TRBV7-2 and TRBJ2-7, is GAGVSQSPSNKVTEKGKDVELRCDPISGHTALYWYRQSLGQGLEFLIYFQGNSAPDKSGLPSDRFSAERTGGSVSTLTIQRTQQEDSAVYLCASSPLSVSYEQYFGPGTRLTVT.

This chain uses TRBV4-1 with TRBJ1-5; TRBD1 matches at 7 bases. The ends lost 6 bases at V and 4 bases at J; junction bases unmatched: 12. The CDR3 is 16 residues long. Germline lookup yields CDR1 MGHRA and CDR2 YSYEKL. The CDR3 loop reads CASSNLFRDRNQPQHF. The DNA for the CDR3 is TGCGCCAGCAGTAACCTCTTTCGGGACAGAAATCAGCCCCAGCATTTT.

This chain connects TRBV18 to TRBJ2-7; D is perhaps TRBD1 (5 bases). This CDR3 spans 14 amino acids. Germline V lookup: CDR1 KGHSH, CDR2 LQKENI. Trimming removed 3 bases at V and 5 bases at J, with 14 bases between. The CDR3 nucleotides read TGTGCCAGCTCACCCCCGACAGTGTCCCACGAGCAGTACTTC. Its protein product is CASSPPTVSHEQYF.

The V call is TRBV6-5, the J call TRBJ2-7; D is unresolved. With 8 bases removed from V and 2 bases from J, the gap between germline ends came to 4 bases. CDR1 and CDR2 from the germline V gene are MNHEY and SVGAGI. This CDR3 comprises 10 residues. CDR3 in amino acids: CASGTYEQYF. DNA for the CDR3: TGTGCCAGCGGAACCTACGAGCAGTACTTC.

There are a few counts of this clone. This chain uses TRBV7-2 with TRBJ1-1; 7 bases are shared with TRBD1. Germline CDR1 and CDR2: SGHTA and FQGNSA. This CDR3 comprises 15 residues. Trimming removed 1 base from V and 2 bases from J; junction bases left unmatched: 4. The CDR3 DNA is TGTGCCAGCAGCTTAGGAGGGGGCGGTAACACTGAAGCTTTCTTT. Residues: CASSLGGGGNTEAFF.

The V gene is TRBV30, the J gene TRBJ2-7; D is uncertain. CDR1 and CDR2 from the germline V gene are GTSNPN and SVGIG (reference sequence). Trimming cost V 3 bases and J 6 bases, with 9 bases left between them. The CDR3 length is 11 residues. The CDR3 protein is CAWSAAREQYF. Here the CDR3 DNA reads TGTGCCTGGAGCGCAGCCCGCGAGCAGTACTTC.

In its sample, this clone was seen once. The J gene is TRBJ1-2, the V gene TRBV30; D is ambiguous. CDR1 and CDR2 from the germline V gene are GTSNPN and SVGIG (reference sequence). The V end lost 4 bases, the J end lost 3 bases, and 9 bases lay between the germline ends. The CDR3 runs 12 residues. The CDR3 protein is CAWTPGDYGYTF. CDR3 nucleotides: TGTGCCTGGACCCCCGGGGACTATGGCTACACCTTC.

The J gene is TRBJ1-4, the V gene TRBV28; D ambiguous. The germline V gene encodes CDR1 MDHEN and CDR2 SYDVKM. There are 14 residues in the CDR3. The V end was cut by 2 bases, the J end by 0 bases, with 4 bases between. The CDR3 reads CASSLPTTNEKLFF. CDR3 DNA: TGTGCCAGCAGTTTACCCACAACTAATGAAAAACTGTTTTTT.

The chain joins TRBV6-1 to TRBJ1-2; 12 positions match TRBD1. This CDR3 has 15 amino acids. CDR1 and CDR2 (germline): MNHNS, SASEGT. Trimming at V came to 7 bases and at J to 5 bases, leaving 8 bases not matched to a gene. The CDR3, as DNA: TGTGCCAGCAATCCCGGGACAGGGGGCGGGTATGGCTACACCTTC. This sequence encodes CASNPGTGGGYGYTF.

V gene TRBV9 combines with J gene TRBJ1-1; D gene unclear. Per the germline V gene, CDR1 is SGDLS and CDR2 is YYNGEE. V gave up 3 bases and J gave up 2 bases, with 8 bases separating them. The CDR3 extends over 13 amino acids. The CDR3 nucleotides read TGTGCCAGCAGCGCCGGACGAAACACTGAAGCTTTCTTT. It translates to CASSAGRNTEAFF.

For the CDR3, the DNA is TGTGCCAGCAGCTTAGCGGGGGAAGGAGACATTCAGTACTTC. It yields the protein CASSLAGEGDIQYF. The gene calls are TRBV5-4 and TRBJ2-4, with TRBD2 identical over 8 bases. In germline, CDR1 is SGHNT, CDR2 YYREEE (reference sequence). Trimming removed 2 bases from V and 8 bases from J; junction bases left unmatched: 6. The CDR3 extends over 14 amino acids.

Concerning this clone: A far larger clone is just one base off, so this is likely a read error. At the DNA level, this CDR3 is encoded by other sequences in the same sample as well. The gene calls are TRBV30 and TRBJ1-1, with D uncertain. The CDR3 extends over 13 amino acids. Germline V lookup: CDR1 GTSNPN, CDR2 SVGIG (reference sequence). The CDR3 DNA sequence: TGTGCCTGGAGTGTAGTACTAGGAACTGAGGCTTTCTTT. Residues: CAWSVVLGTEAFF.

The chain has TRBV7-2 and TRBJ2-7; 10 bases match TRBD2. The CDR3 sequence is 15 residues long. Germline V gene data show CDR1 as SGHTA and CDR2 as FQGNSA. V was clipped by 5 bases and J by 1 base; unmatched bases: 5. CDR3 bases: TGTGCCAGCAGCATCCCGACTAGCGGGTCCTACGAGCAGTACTTC. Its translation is CASSIPTSGSYEQYF.

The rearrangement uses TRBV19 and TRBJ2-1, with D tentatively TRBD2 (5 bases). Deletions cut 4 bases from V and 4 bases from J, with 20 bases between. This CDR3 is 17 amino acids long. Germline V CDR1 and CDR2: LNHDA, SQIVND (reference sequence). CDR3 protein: CASSRAISGLSYNEQFF. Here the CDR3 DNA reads TGTGCCAGTAGTAGGGCCATAAGCGGCCTAAGTTACAATGAGCAGTTCTTC.

CDR3 sequence (DNA): TGTGCCATCAGTGTTGTGACAGGGGCCACCGGGGAGCTGTTTTTT. It encodes CAISVVTGATGELFF. The J gene is TRBJ2-2, the V gene TRBV10-3; 8 bases align to TRBD1. Germline CDR1 is ENHRY and CDR2 is SYGVKD. Trimming took 4 bases from V and 4 from J; bases not matched to a gene: 5. The CDR3 is 15 residues long.

CDR3 loop: CASSQGVKVAGPNEQFF. The CDR3, as DNA: TGCGCCAGCAGCCAAGGGGTTAAGGTAGCGGGCCCCAATGAGCAGTTCTTC. The rearrangement joins TRBV4-3 to TRBJ2-1; 7 nucleotides agree with TRBD2. This CDR3 region has 17 residues. The ends lost 1 base at V and 6 bases at J; junction bases unmatched: 12. Germline V lookup: CDR1 LGHNA, CDR2 YSLEER.

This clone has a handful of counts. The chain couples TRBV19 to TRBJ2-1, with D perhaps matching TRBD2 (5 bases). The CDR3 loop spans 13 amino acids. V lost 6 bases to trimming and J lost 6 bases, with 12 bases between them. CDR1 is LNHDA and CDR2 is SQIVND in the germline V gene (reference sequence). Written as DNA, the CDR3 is TGTGCCAGTAGGAAGACTACCCCCAATGAGCAGTTCTTC. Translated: CASRKTTPNEQFF.